This passage covers 2 T cell receptor beta chains from one sample sequenced in a study of blood T cell repertoires in COVID-19. Measured with immunoSEQ multiplex PCR; TCRdb has only the in-frame clones, and not every one. The sample yields tens of thousands of clones, about 86% seen once. Input material: peripheral blood. The receptors shown here come from a human donor in a cohort sampled during active COVID-19.

V and J are TRBV7-2 and TRBJ1-2; maybe TRBD1 (5 bases). V was cut by 6 bases and J by 10 bases, with 15 bases left in between. Germline CDR1 and CDR2: SGHTA and FQGNSA. The CDR3 is made up of 12 amino acids. The CDR3 sequence is CASSQSEGVYTF. The CDR3 DNA reads as TGTGCCAGCAGTCAATCCGAAGGGGTCTACACCTTC.

This sequence joins TRBV6-1 and TRBJ2-3; a possible D gene is TRBD2 (5 bases). V was shortened by 0 bases and J by 1 base, with 8 bases between the two germline ends. CDR3 length equals 15 residues. Germline assignment: CDR1 MNHNS and CDR2 SASEGT. Here the CDR3 DNA reads TGTGCCAGCAGTGAAGCGGGAGCGGGCACAGATACGCAGTATTTT. Translating it yields CASSEAGAGTDTQYF.